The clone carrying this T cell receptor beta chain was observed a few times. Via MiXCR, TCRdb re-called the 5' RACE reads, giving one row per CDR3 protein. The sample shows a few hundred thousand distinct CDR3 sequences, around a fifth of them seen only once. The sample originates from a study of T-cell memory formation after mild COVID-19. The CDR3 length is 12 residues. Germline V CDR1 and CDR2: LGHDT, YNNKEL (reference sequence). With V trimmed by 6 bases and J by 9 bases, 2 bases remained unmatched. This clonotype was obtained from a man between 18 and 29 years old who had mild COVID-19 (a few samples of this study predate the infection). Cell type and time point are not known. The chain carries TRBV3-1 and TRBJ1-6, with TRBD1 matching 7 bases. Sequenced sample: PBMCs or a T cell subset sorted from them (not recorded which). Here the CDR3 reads CASRTGFSPLHF. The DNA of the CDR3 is TGTGCCAGCAGGACAGGGTTTTCACCCCTCCACTTT.